The 9 T cell receptor beta chains given below trace back to one sample, sequenced in a study of T cell repertoires in cytomegalovirus infection. TCRdb redid the calling of the reads with MiXCR, one entry per CDR3 protein. The sample lists approximately 180,000 distinct CDR3 sequences, approximately 19% occurring once. Sequenced material: PBMCs. These receptors all stem from a human donor in good health (CMV status not recorded). Some clones in this sample may be carry-over from other donors' samples.

This clonotype was seen more than once but under ten times. The rearrangement joins TRBV11-2 to TRBJ1-2; D perhaps matches TRBD1 (6 bases). V lost 5 bases and J lost 3, with 16 bases in between. The CDR3 loop spans 15 amino acids. CDR1 SGHAT and CDR2 FQNNGV come from the germline V gene. In DNA, the CDR3 is TGTGCCAGCAGCCTTCAGGGACAAGGACACTATGGCTACACCTTC. This codes for CASSLQGQGHYGYTF.

V gene TRBV11-2 combines with J gene TRBJ2-1, with a possible D match to TRBD2 (5 bases). This CDR3 is 12 amino acids long. V was shortened by 0 bases and J by 10 bases, with 7 bases between the two germline ends. Per germline, CDR1 SGHAT and CDR2 FQNNGV. CDR3 DNA sequence: TGTGCCAGCAGCTTAGATGGCGGGGAGCAGTTCTTC. Protein: CASSLDGGEQFF.

The sample holds one count of this clonotype. The chain couples TRBV6-8 to TRBJ2-3, with unresolved D. The CDR3 sequence is 14 residues long. V was cut by 4 bases and J by 1 base, with 9 bases left in between. Germline lookup yields CDR1 MNHGY and CDR2 SAAAGT. The CDR3 coding sequence is TGTGCCAGCAGTTCCCCGGCTCGCACAGATACGCAGTATTTT. This encodes CASSSPARTDTQYF.

Written as DNA, the CDR3 is TGTGCCAGCAGTTTAGACAGTGTCTACGAGCAGTACTTC. It specifies CASSLDSVYEQYF. V gene TRBV12-3 or TRBV12-4 combines with J gene TRBJ2-7; D unclear. The CDR3 is made up of 13 amino acids. Trimming pared 1 base from V and 3 bases from J, leaving 7 bases between.

This clonotype has only a few counts. The CDR3 DNA reads TGTGCCAGCAGCTTAGTCTTGCCCCGGGAGACCCAGTACTTC. Protein product: CASSLVLPRETQYF. This chain joins TRBV7-2 and TRBJ2-5; D remains unclear. Germline V CDR1 and CDR2: SGHTA, FQGNSA. CDR3 length: 14 amino acids. Trimming stripped 1 base from V and 5 bases from J, with 11 bases between. The full variable domain, rest sourced from reference TRBV7-2 and TRBJ2-5, is GAGVSQSPSNKVTEKGKDVELRCDPISGHTALYWYRQSLGQGLEFLIYFQGNSAPDKSGLPSDRFSAERTGGSVSTLTIQRTQQEDSAVYLCASSLVLPRETQYFGPGTRLLVL.

In DNA, the CDR3 is TGTGCCAGCAGCCCCCCCTCCAACCAGGGGGCGCAGGGCTACACCTTC. Translation gives CASSPPSNQGAQGYTF. The V gene is TRBV3-1, the J gene TRBJ1-2; 8 nucleotides align to TRBD1. The CDR3 totals 16 residues. Trimming took 4 bases from V and 8 from J; bases not matched to a gene: 15. Germline CDR1 and CDR2: LGHDT and YNNKEL (reference sequence).

J is TRBJ1-3 and V is TRBV28; D ambiguous. The CDR3 has 15 amino acids. Germline CDR1 MDHEN, CDR2 SYDVKM. V lost 7 bases, J lost 3 bases, and 16 bases lay in between. The chain's CDR3 is CASTAPGGFGNTIYF. Written as DNA, the CDR3 is TGTGCCAGCACCGCTCCGGGAGGGTTTGGAAACACCATATATTTT.

The J gene is TRBJ1-2, the V gene TRBV12-3 or TRBV12-4; D is uncertain. V was trimmed by 3 bases and J by 4 bases, leaving 15 bases between them. There are 15 residues in the CDR3. The CDR3 reads CASSFRGPQSYGYTF. CDR3 nucleotides: TGTGCCAGCAGTTTTCGTGGACCCCAGTCCTATGGCTACACCTTC.

The V call is TRBV9, the J call TRBJ2-1; D may match TRBD1 or TRBD2 (5 bases each). Trimming took off 2 bases at V and 8 bases at J, with 17 bases between the two ends. Germline CDR1 reads SGDLS; CDR2 reads YYNGEE. This CDR3 has 15 amino acids. Written as DNA, the CDR3 is TGTGCCAGCAGCGTTTATGGGGGTGGTGGCGATGAGCAGTTCTTC. Encoded protein: CASSVYGGGGDEQFF.